This T cell receptor beta chain came from a study of T cell repertoires in ileal Crohn's disease. Across the study: Surgery for a complication: stricturing in 61%, penetrating in about 40%.

Looked up from germline, CDR1 is MDHEN and CDR2 is SYDVKM. The CDR3 runs to 15 residues. As to this clone: Its antigen is unknown.

The data were produced by immunoSEQ multiplex PCR, yet TCRdb's version contains in-frame clones alone and is incomplete. The sample holds roughly 7,400 clones, 81% seen once. Study outcomes and limitations: Clonality above 26.8% at surgery always came with endoscopic recurrence.

The rearrangement uses TRBV28 and TRBJ2-5, with 8 bases lining up with TRBD1. The end of the DNA aligns better with TRBJ2-7, so the J call may be wrong. The source of this sequence is an adult with Crohn's disease. The source material was ileal tissue. CDR3: CASSDGQGMSYEQYF. CDR3 nucleotide sequence: TGTGCCAGCAGCGATGGACAGGGTATGTCCTACGAGCAGTACTTC.